Listed below are T cell receptor beta chains from one sample, sequenced in a study of blood T cell repertoires in COVID-19. This table comes from immunoSEQ multiplex PCR, and its TCRdb copy is limited to in-frame clones, with some not included. The sample records 85,000 to 110,000 clones, approximately 89% being singletons. Sequences were obtained from peripheral blood. The receptor set was obtained from a woman of 80 years or more in a cohort sampled during active COVID-19. Both conserved end residues are part of each CDR3. The D gene is left open where the match is weak. Clone size is not always given. Where it is, it says once, few, many or a class for expanded clones.

>-|TRBJ1-1|-|17|TRBV7-6
CASSLARGGREATEAFF
TGTGCCAGCAGCTTAGCGAGGGGGGGGAGGGAGGCCACTGAAGCTTTCTTT
>once|TRBJ2-2|TRBD1|17|TRBV24-1
CATSPSSGTGKTGELFF
TGTGCCACCAGCCCAAGCTCCGGGACAGGCAAAACCGGGGAGCTGTTTTTT
>-|TRBJ1-5|TRBD1|14|TRBV18
CASSPTGGRQPQHF
TGTGCCAGCTCACCGACAGGGGGCAGGCAGCCCCAGCATTTT
>-|TRBJ1-1|-|14|TRBV6-6
CASSYDSKATEAFF
TGTGCCAGCAGTTATGACAGTAAGGCCACTGAAGCTTTCTTT
>-|TRBJ2-5|-|14|TRBV6-2/TRBV6-3
CASSLSSTQETQYF
TGTGCCAGCAGCCTGAGTAGCACCCAAGAGACCCAGTACTTC
>-|TRBJ2-3|TRBD2|17|TRBV18
CASSPAQGLGFTDTQYF
TGTGCCAGCTCACCAGCACAAGGACTAGGGTTCACAGATACGCAGTATTTT
>-|TRBJ2-5|-|14|TRBV28
CASSWSTAQETQYF
TGTGCCAGCAGTTGGTCGACAGCCCAAGAGACCCAGTACTTC
>-|TRBJ1-2|TRBD1|19|TRBV7-3
CASSLTVGQGARLNYGYTF
TGTGCCAGCAGCTTAACGGTGGGACAGGGGGCTCGTTTAAACTATGGCTACACCTTC
>-|TRBJ2-3|-|16|TRBV6-1
CASSEEAGGGLAAQYF
TGTGCCAGCAGTGAAGAAGCAGGGGGAGGACTAGCTGCGCAGTATTTT
>once|TRBJ2-1|-|14|TRBV29-1
CSAHGTLHSNEQFF
TGCAGCGCCCACGGGACTTTGCACTCCAATGAGCAGTTCTTC
>-|TRBJ2-7|TRBD1|14|TRBV25-1
CASSPFKGADEQYF
TGTGCCAGCAGTCCCTTCAAGGGGGCCGACGAGCAGTACTTC
>-|TRBJ1-4|-|16|TRBV9
CASSVGPGATNEKLFF
TGTGCCAGCAGCGTAGGACCGGGTGCAACTAATGAAAAACTGTTTTTT
>-|TRBJ2-7|-|14|TRBV7-2
CASTPGGGPYEQYF
TGTGCCAGCACCCCTGGTGGAGGGCCATACGAGCAGTACTTC
>-|TRBJ1-2|-|12|TRBV3-1/TRBV3-2
CATVNPGYGYTF
TGTGCCACTGTAAATCCAGGCTATGGCTACACCTTC
>-|TRBJ2-1|TRBD2|15|TRBV11-2
CASSLGSSGRYEQFF
TGTGCCAGCAGCTTAGGGTCTAGCGGGAGGTATGAGCAGTTCTTC
>-|TRBJ1-1|-|14|TRBV28
CASSLRGLNTEAFF
TGTGCCAGCAGTTTAAGGGGACTCAACACTGAAGCTTTCTTT
>-|TRBJ2-1|TRBD2|16|TRBV3-1/TRBV3-2
CASSQAGPGGSNEQFF
TGTGCCAGCAGCCAGGCGGGCCCGGGGGGATCCAATGAGCAGTTCTTC
>-|TRBJ2-7|-|15|TRBV3-1/TRBV3-2
CASSQEGIRQNEQYF
TGTGCCAGCAGCCAAGAAGGAATTCGACAGAACGAGCAGTACTTC
>once|TRBJ2-1|TRBD2|16|TRBV11-2
CASSTRPSGSLDEQFF
TGTGCCAGCAGCACCCGGCCTAGCGGGAGTCTGGATGAGCAGTTCTTC
>-|TRBJ2-7|-|12|TRBV18
CASSPQGSEQYF
TGTGCCAGCTCACCGCAGGGTAGCGAGCAGTACTTC
>-|TRBJ2-5|TRBD1|16|TRBV6-1
CASSEARTGPQETQYF
TGTGCCAGCAGTGAGGCTAGGACAGGCCCTCAAGAGACCCAGTACTTC
>few|TRBJ2-7|TRBD2|15|TRBV5-4
CASSTGTSVSYEQYF
TGTGCCAGCAGTACCGGGACTAGCGTTTCCTACGAGCAGTACTTC
>-|TRBJ2-7|-|14|TRBV11-2
CASSPTTLSYEQYF
TGTGCCAGCAGCCCTACTACACTCTCCTACGAGCAGTACTTC
>-|TRBJ2-7|TRBD1|17|TRBV5-1
CASSLDLRQGSNYEQYF
TGCGCCAGCAGCTTGGATCTGAGACAGGGGTCGAACTACGAGCAGTACTTC
>-|TRBJ2-5|TRBD1|14|TRBV5-1
CASSSGTAKETQYF
TGCGCCAGCAGCTCAGGGACAGCGAAAGAGACCCAGTACTTC
>-|TRBJ2-7|TRBD2|16|TRBV27
CASSRLAGGPSREQYF
TGTGCCAGCAGCCGACTAGCGGGAGGGCCCTCACGCGAGCAGTACTTC
>-|TRBJ2-2|-|15|TRBV9
CASSARGLDTGELFF
TGTGCCAGCAGCGCCCGGGGACTCGACACCGGGGAGCTGTTTTTT
>-|TRBJ2-7|-|14|TRBV9
CASSVGLGSYEQYF
TGTGCCAGCAGCGTAGGACTAGGGTCCTACGAGCAGTACTTC
>-|TRBJ2-5|-|14|TRBV27
CASSLEGTVGTQYF
TGTGCCAGCAGTTTAGAGGGCACGGTAGGGACCCAGTACTTC
>-|TRBJ1-2|TRBD1|13|TRBV6-5
CASSYPDRVGYTF
TGTGCCAGCAGTTATCCGGACAGGGTGGGCTACACCTTC
>-|TRBJ1-2|TRBD1|17|TRBV12-5
CASGLGLGQGNNYGYTF
TGTGCTAGTGGCTTGGGACTAGGACAGGGCAATAACTATGGCTACACCTTC
>-|TRBJ1-2|-|9|TRBV20-1
CSGLTYYTF
TGCAGTGGCCTGACTTATTACACCTTC
>many|TRBJ2-4|-|14|TRBV2
CASRGIQGENIQYF
TGTGCCAGCAGAGGGATACAGGGCGAAAACATTCAGTACTTC
>-|TRBJ2-7|-|15|TRBV30
CAWSGFPGDRYEQYF
TGTGCCTGGAGTGGGTTTCCGGGGGATCGTTACGAGCAGTACTTC
>-|TRBJ2-2|TRBD2|15|TRBV10-2
CASSGGLAGPGELFF
TGCGCCAGCAGTGGGGGACTAGCGGGACCCGGGGAGCTGTTTTTT
>-|TRBJ1-2|TRBD1|15|TRBV5-1
CASSLETGGGYGYTF
TGCGCCAGCAGCTTGGAGACAGGGGGCGGCTATGGCTACACCTTC
>-|TRBJ1-5|TRBD1|16|TRBV3-1/TRBV3-2
CASSQKQGTPEQPQHF
TGTGCCAGCAGCCAAAAACAGGGGACGCCGGAACAGCCCCAGCATTTT
>-|TRBJ1-4|-|13|TRBV6-4
CASSSNRNEKLFF
TGTGCCAGCAGCAGTAACAGAAATGAAAAACTGTTTTTT
>few|TRBJ2-1|-|11|TRBV20-1
CSARDTNEQFF
TGCAGTGCTAGGGACACCAATGAGCAGTTCTTC
>-|TRBJ1-2|TRBD1|15|TRBV18
CASSPPTGLNYGYTF
TGTGCCAGCTCACCACCGACAGGGTTGAACTATGGCTACACCTTC
>-|TRBJ2-7|TRBD1|15|TRBV5-1
CASSLGGTGLYEQYF
TGCGCCAGCAGCTTGGGGGGGACAGGGCTCTACGAGCAGTACTTC
>-|TRBJ2-1|TRBD2|17|TRBV5-5
CASTVTMTSGSWTEQFF
TGTGCCAGCACCGTGACTATGACTAGCGGGAGTTGGACTGAGCAGTTCTTC
>-|TRBJ2-1|-|17|TRBV5-1
CASSPQPTGVSYNEQFF
TGCGCCAGCAGCCCTCAGCCCACAGGAGTCTCCTACAATGAGCAGTTCTTC
>-|TRBJ1-4|TRBD1|15|TRBV7-8
CASSPRDRVNEKLFF
TGTGCCAGCAGCCCCAGGGACAGGGTCAATGAAAAACTGTTTTTT
>-|TRBJ1-3|TRBD1|13|TRBV27
CASRPGQGNTIYF
TGTGCCAGCAGGCCGGGACAGGGAAACACCATATATTTT
>few|TRBJ1-6|-|17|TRBV5-1
CASSLEQAGFAHSPLHF
TGCGCCAGCAGCTTGGAGCAAGCAGGGTTTGCGCACTCACCCCTCCACTTT
>-|TRBJ2-7|TRBD2|15|TRBV7-2
CASSLVGLAGDEQYF
TGTGCCAGCAGCTTAGTGGGACTAGCGGGAGACGAGCAGTACTTC
>-|TRBJ2-5|TRBD1|11|TRBV20-1
CSARGQGPQYF
TGCAGTGCTAGAGGACAGGGCCCCCAGTACTTC
>-|TRBJ2-3|-|12|TRBV5-4
CASSASADTQYF
TGTGCCAGCAGCGCCAGTGCCGATACGCAGTATTTT
>-|TRBJ2-5|-|16|TRBV5-6
CASIVLGRELGETQYF
TGTGCCAGCATCGTCTTAGGGCGGGAACTTGGAGAGACCCAGTACTTC
>once|TRBJ2-2|-|15|TRBV5-1
CASSLGGLNTGELFF
TGCGCCAGCAGCTTGGGGGGCCTAAACACCGGGGAGCTGTTTTTT
>once|TRBJ2-4|TRBD1|16|TRBV2
CASRDRGIGAKNIQYF
TGTGCCAGCAGGGACAGGGGAATAGGGGCCAAAAACATTCAGTACTTC
>-|TRBJ1-2|-|12|TRBV30
CAWQGWDYGYTF
TGTGCCTGGCAGGGGTGGGACTATGGCTACACCTTC
>-|TRBJ2-1|-|15|TRBV5-1
CASSLDRVGSNEQFF
TGCGCCAGCAGCTTGGACAGGGTGGGTAGTAATGAGCAGTTCTTC
>-|TRBJ1-5|TRBD1|15|TRBV19
CASRSPGQINQPQHF
TGTGCCAGTAGAAGCCCGGGACAGATAAATCAGCCCCAGCATTTT